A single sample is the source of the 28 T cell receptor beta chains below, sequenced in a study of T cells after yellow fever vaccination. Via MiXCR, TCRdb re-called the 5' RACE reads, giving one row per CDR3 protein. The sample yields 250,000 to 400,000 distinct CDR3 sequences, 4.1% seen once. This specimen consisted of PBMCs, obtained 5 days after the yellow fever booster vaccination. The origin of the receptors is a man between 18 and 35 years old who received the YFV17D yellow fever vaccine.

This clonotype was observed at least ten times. CDR3: CASSPTVNTGELFF. CDR3 sequence (DNA): TGTGCCAGCAGTCCGACAGTGAACACCGGGGAGCTGTTTTTT. The genes are TRBV6-2 or TRBV6-3 and TRBJ2-2; D is perhaps TRBD1 (5 bases). The germline CDR1 and CDR2 sequences are MNHEY and SVGEGT. The CDR3 covers 14 residues. With 5 bases removed from V and 1 base from J, the gap between germline ends came to 8 bases.

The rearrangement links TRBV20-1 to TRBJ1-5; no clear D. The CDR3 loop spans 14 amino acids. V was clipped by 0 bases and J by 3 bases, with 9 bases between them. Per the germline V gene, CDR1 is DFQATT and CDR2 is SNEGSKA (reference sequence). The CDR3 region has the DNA TGCAGTGCTAGAGACCCCCGCAACAATCAGCCCCAGCATTTT. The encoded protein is CSARDPRNNQPQHF.

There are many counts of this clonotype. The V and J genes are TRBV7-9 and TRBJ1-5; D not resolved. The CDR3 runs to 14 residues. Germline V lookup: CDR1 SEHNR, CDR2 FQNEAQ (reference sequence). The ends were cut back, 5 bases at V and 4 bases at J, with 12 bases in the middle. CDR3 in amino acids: CASSLLDGNQPQHF. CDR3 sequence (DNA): TGTGCCAGCAGCCTATTGGACGGGAATCAGCCCCAGCATTTT.

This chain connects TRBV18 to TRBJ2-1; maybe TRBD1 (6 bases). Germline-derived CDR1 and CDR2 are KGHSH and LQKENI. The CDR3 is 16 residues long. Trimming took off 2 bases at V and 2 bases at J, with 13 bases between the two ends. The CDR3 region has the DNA TGTGCCAGCTCACCAAAAGTAGGGGGAACCTACAATGAGCAGTTCTTC. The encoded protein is CASSPKVGGTYNEQFF.

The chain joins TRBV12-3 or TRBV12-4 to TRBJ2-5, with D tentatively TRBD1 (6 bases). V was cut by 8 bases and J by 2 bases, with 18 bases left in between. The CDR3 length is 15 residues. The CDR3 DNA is TGTGCCAGCGATTATGGGGGCGCGGGTCAAGAGACCCAGTACTTC. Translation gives CASDYGGAGQETQYF.

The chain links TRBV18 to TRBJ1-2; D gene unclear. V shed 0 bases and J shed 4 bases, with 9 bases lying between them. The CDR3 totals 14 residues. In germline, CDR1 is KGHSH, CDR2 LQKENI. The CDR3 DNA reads TGTGCCAGCTCACCACCGGAGGTTCGCTATGGCTACACCTTC. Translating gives CASSPPEVRYGYTF.

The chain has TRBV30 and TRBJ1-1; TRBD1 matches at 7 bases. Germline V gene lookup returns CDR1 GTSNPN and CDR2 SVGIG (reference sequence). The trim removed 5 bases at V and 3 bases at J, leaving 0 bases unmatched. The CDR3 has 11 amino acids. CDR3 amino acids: CAWDRDTEAFF. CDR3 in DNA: TGTGCCTGGGACAGGGACACTGAAGCTTTCTTT. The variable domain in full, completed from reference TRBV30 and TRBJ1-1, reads SQTIHQWPATLVQPVGSPLSLECTVEGTSNPNLYWYRQAAGRGLQLLFYSVGIGQISSEVPQNLSASRPQDRQFILSSKKLLLSDSGFYLCAWDRDTEAFFGQGTRLTVV.

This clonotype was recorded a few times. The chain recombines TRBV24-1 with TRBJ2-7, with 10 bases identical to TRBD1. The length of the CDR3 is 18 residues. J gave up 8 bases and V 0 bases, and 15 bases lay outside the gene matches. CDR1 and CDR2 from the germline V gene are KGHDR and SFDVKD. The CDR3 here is CATSDLLSGDRGCIKQYV. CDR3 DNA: TGTGCCACCAGTGATTTGTTATCGGGGGACAGGGGATGCATAAAGCAGTACGTC.

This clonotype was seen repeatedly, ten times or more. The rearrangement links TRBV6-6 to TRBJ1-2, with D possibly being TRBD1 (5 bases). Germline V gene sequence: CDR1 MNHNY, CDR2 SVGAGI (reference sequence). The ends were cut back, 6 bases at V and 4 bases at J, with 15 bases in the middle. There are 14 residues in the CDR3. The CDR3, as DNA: TGTGCCAGCAGCCCACCCGCAGGGTTCTATGGCTACACCTTC. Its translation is CASSPPAGFYGYTF.

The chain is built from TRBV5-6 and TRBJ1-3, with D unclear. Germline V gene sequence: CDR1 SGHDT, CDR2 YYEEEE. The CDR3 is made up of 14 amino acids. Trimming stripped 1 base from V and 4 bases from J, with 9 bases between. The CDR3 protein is CASSLSGEGNTIYF. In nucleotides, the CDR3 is TGTGCCAGCAGCTTGTCCGGAGAGGGAAACACCATATATTTT.

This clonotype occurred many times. This CDR3 reads CASKLGTGGTTLHF. In nucleotides, the CDR3 is TGTGCCAGCAAATTGGGGACAGGGGGTACCACCCTCCACTTT. The J gene is TRBJ1-6, the V gene TRBV12-3 or TRBV12-4; 11 bases are a match to TRBD1. The CDR3 runs to 14 residues. V was clipped by 7 bases and J by 14 bases; unmatched bases: 10.

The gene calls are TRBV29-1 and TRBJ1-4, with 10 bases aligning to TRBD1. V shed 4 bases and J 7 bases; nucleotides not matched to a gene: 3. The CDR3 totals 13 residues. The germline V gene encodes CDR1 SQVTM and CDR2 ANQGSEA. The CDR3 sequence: CSVVRDRGEKLFF. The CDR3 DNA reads TGCAGCGTTGTCCGGGACAGGGGTGAAAAACTGTTTTTT.

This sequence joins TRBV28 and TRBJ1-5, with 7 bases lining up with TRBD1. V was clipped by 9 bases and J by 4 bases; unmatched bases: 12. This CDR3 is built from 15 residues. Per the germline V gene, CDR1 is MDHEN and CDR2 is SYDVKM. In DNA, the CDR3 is TGTGCCAGTCAAACACAGGGGCCTTCGAATCAGCCCCAGCATTTT. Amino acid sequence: CASQTQGPSNQPQHF. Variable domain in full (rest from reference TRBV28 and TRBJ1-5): DVKVTQSSRYLVKRTGEKVFLECVQDMDHENMFWYRQDPGLGLRLIYFSYDVKMKEKGDIPEGYSVSREKKERFSLILESASTNQTSMYLCASQTQGPSNQPQHFGDGTRLSIL.

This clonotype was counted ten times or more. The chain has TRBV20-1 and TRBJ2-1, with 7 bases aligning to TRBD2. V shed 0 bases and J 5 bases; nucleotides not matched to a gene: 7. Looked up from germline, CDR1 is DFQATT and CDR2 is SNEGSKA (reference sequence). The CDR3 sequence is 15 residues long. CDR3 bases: TGCAGTGCTAGAGATGTGCGGGGGATTAACAATGAGCAGTTCTTC. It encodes CSARDVRGINNEQFF.

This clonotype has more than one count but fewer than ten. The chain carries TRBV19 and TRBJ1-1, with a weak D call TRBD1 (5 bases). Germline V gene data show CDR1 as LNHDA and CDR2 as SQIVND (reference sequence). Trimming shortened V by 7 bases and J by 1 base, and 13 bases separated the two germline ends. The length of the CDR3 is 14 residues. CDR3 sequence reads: CASIREQENTEAFF. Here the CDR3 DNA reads TGTGCCAGTATTAGGGAACAGGAGAACACTGAAGCTTTCTTT.

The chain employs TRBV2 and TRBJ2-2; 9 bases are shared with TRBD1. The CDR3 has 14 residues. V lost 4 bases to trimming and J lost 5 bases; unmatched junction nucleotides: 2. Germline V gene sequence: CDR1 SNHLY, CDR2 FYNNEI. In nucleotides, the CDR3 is TGTGCCAGCAGTGGCGGGACAGGGACCGGGGAGCTGTTTTTT. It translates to CASSGGTGTGELFF. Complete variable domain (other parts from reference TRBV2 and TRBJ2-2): EPEVTQTPSHQVTQMGQEVILRCVPISNHLYFYWYRQILGQKVEFLVSFYNNEISEKSEIFDDQFSVERPDGSNFTLKIRSTKLEDSAMYFCASSGGTGTGELFFGEGSRLTVL.

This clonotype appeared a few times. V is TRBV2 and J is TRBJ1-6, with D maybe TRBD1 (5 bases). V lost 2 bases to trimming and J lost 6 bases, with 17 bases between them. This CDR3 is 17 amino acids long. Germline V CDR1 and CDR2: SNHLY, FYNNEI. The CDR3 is CASSEPGLSATNSPLHF. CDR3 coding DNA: TGTGCCAGCAGTGAACCGGGACTTTCCGCGACTAATTCACCCCTCCACTTT. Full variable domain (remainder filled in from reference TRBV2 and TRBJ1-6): EPEVTQTPSHQVTQMGQEVILRCVPISNHLYFYWYRQILGQKVEFLVSFYNNEISEKSEIFDDQFSVERPDGSNFTLKIRSTKLEDSAMYFCASSEPGLSATNSPLHFGNGTRLTVT.

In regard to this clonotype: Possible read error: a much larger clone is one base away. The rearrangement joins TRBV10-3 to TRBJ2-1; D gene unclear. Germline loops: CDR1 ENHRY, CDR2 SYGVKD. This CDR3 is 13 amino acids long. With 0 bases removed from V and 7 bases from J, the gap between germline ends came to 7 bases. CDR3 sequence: CAISESTLNEQFF. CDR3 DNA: TGTGCCATCAGTGAGTCCACCTTGAATGAGCAGTTCTTC.

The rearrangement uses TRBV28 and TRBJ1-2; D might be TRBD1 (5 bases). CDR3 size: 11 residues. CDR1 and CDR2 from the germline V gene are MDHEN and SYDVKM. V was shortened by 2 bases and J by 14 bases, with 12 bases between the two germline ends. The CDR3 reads CASSLGSRETF. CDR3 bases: TGTGCCAGCAGTTTAGGTTCCAGGGAGACCTTC.

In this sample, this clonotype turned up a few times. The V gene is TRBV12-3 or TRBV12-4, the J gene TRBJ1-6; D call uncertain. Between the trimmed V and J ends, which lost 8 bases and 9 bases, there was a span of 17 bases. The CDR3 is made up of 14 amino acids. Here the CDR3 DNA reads TGTGCCAGCCGCTTAAGAGCCGGCCCTTCACCCCTCCACTTT. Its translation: CASRLRAGPSPLHF.

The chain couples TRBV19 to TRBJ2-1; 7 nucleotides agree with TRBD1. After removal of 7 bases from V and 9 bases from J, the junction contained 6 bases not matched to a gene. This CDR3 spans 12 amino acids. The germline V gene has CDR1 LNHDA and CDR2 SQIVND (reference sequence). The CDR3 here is CASTQGLSEQFF. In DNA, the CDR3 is TGTGCCAGTACACAGGGGCTGAGTGAGCAGTTCTTC.

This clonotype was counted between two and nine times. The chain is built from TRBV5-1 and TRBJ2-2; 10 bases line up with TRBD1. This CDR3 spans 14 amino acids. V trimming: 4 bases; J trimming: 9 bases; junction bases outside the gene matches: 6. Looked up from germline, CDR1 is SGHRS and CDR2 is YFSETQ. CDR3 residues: CASSHGQGDRELFF. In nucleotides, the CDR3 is TGCGCCAGCAGCCACGGACAGGGGGACCGGGAGCTGTTTTTT.

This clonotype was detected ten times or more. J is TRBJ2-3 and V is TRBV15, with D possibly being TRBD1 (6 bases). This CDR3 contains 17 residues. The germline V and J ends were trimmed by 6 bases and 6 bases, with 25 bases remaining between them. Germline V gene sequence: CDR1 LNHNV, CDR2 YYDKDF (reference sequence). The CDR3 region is CATRHSKTGGHVDTQYF. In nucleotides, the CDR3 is TGTGCCACCAGACATTCCAAGACAGGAGGCCATGTGGATACGCAGTATTTT. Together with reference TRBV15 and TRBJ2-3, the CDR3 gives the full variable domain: DAMVIQNPRYQVTQFGKPVTLSCSQTLNHNVMYWYQQKSSQAPKLLFHYYDKDFNNEADTPDNFQSRRPNTSFCFLDIRSPGLGDTAMYLCATRHSKTGGHVDTQYFGPGTRLTVL.

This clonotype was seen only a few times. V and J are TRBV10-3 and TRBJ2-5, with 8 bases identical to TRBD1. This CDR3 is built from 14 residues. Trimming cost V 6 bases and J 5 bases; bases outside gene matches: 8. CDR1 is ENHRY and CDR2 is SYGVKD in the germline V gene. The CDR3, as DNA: TGTGCCATCAGGGGGGACAGGTCCGGGGAGACCCAGTACTTC. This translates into CAIRGDRSGETQYF.

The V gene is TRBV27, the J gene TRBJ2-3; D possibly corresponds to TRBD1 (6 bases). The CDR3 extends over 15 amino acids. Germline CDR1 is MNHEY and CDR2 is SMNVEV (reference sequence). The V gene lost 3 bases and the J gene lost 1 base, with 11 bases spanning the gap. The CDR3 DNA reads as TGTGCCAGCAGTTTTGGGGACACCCGCACAGATACGCAGTATTTT. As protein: CASSFGDTRTDTQYF.

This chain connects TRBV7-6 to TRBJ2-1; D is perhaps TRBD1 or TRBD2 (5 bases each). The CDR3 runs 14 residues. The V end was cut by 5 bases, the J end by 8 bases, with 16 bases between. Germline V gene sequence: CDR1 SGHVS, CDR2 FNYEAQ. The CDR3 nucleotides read TGTGCCAGCAGCGCAACCACAGGACTTGATGAGCAGTTCTTC. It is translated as CASSATTGLDEQFF.

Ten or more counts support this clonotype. The CDR3 DNA follows: TGTGCCAGCAGCTTAGTGGTCAGAGCTAACTATGGCTACACCTTC. It is translated as CASSLVVRANYGYTF. The gene calls are TRBV7-2 and TRBJ1-2, with D unclear. Germline values: CDR1 SGHTA, CDR2 FQGNSA. The CDR3 is 15 amino acids. Trimming left V 1 base short and J 0 bases short, with 9 bases between.

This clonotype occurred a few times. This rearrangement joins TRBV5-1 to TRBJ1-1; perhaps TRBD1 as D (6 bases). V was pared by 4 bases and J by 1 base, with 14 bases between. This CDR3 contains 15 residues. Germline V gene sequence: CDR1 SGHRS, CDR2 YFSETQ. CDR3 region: CASSPGGGENTEAFF. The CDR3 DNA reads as TGCGCCAGCAGCCCCGGGGGGGGCGAGAACACTGAAGCTTTCTTT.